The 16 T cell receptor beta chains in this list originate from one sample, sequenced in a study of cytomegalovirus exposure and HLA in healthy donors. The study ran its PCR with 60 Vbeta and 13 Jbeta primers. Assay used: immunoSEQ multiplex PCR; TCRdb lists only in-frame clones, some missing. The top ten hold over 1.5% of the sample, which has about 190,000 clones, around four fifths seen once. The sequenced sample consisted of PBMCs. Source of these receptors: a man between 35 and 55 years old in good health and CMV-seropositive.

The J gene is TRBJ2-1, the V gene TRBV7-9; weak D call: TRBD2 (5 bases). The CDR3 runs 16 residues. The V and J ends lost 7 bases and 7 bases respectively, with 23 bases between them. CDR1 SEHNR and CDR2 FQNEAQ come from the germline V gene (reference sequence). The CDR3 is CASNSAKSFSENEQFF. Written as DNA, the CDR3 is TGTGCCAGCAACAGCGCGAAAAGTTTTAGCGAGAATGAGCAGTTCTTC.

The J gene is TRBJ1-1, the V gene TRBV30, with 9 positions matching TRBD1. The germline V gene encodes CDR1 GTSNPN and CDR2 SVGIG (reference sequence). The CDR3 contains 15 residues. V gave up 4 bases and J gave up 4 bases; unmatched junction bases: 10. The CDR3 protein is CAWNRLGTGFTEAFF. Written as DNA, the CDR3 is TGTGCCTGGAATCGTTTGGGGACAGGGTTCACTGAAGCTTTCTTT.

This chain links TRBV28 with TRBJ2-7, with no clear D. The germline V gene encodes CDR1 MDHEN and CDR2 SYDVKM. The CDR3 loop spans 13 amino acids. The ends were cut back, 2 bases at V and 1 base at J, with 6 bases in the middle. CDR3 sequence reads: CASSLGQSYEQYF. CDR3 nucleotides: TGTGCCAGCAGTTTAGGCCAGTCCTACGAGCAGTACTTC.

This CDR3 reads CASSWGTDSYEQYF. CDR3 coding DNA: TGTGCCAGCAGTTGGGGGACAGATTCCTACGAGCAGTACTTC. This chain links TRBV6-5 with TRBJ2-5; 7 bases line up with TRBD1. The tail of the sequence fits TRBJ2-7 better, so the J call may be wrong. The germline CDR1 and CDR2 sequences are MNHEY and SVGAGI. The CDR3 covers 14 residues.

In its sample, this clone was seen a few times. The chain is built from TRBV9 and TRBJ2-3; TRBD2 matches 9 bases. CDR1 SGDLS and CDR2 YYNGEE come from the germline V gene. The CDR3 spans 14 residues. The V gene end was trimmed by 4 bases and the J gene end by 4 bases; junction bases not matched to a gene: 4. The CDR3 region is CASSFSGSPDTQYF. In DNA form, the CDR3 reads TGTGCCAGCAGCTTTAGCGGGAGCCCAGATACGCAGTATTTT. Filled out from reference TRBV9 and TRBJ2-3, the complete variable domain reads DSGVTQTPKHLITATGQRVTLRCSPRSGDLSVYWYQQSLDQGLQFLIQYYNGEERAKGNILERFSAQQFPDLHSELNLSSLELGDSALYFCASSFSGSPDTQYFGPGTRLTVL.

The chain uses TRBV7-6 and TRBJ2-2; TRBD2 aligns across 9 bases. Trimming cost V 5 bases and J 4 bases; bases outside gene matches: 5. CDR3 size: 15 residues. Germline CDR1 is SGHVS and CDR2 is FNYEAQ. CDR3 in DNA: TGTGCCAGCAGCCAGACTAGCGGCTCCACCGGGGAGCTGTTTTTT. This gives the protein CASSQTSGSTGELFF.

The chain employs TRBV5-5 and TRBJ2-7, with a possible D match to TRBD2 (6 bases). The CDR3 length is 16 residues. V lost 0 bases, J lost 5 bases, and 18 bases lay in between. Germline V CDR1 and CDR2: SGHKS, YYEKEE (reference sequence). This chain's CDR3 is CASSLAARDFGDEQYF. In DNA, the CDR3 is TGTGCCAGCAGCTTGGCGGCCAGGGACTTTGGCGACGAGCAGTACTTC.

V and J are TRBV5-4 and TRBJ2-7; 9 nucleotides match TRBD1. Germline V gene lookup returns CDR1 SGHNT and CDR2 YYREEE (reference sequence). CDR3 length: 15 amino acids. V shed 0 bases and J 2 bases; nucleotides not matched to a gene: 3. The CDR3 reads CASSLAGTGTYEQYF. The CDR3 region has the DNA TGTGCCAGCAGCTTGGCCGGGACAGGGACCTACGAGCAGTACTTC. Full variable domain (rest looked up from reference TRBV5-4 and TRBJ2-7): ETGVTQSPTHLIKTRGQQVTLRCSSQSGHNTVSWYQQALGQGPQFIFQYYREEENGRGNFPPRFSGLQFPNYSSELNVNALELDDSALYLCASSLAGTGTYEQYFGPGTRLTVT.

The gene calls are TRBV7-8 and TRBJ2-1, with D possibly TRBD2 on 6 matching bases. Trimming shortened V by 2 bases and J by 8 bases, and 25 bases separated the two germline ends. CDR1 and CDR2 (germline): SGHVS, FQNEAQ. The CDR3 covers 18 residues. This CDR3 is CASSLRFQGTLRSDEQFF. CDR3 DNA sequence: TGTGCCAGCAGCTTACGCTTTCAAGGGACTCTCAGATCCGATGAGCAGTTCTTC.

This chain links TRBV27 with TRBJ1-1, with D perhaps TRBD1 (6 bases). CDR3 size: 14 residues. Trimming cost V 5 bases and J 8 bases, with 18 bases left between them. CDR1 and CDR2 (germline): MNHEY, SMNVEV (reference sequence). The DNA of the CDR3 is TGTGCCAGCAGTGAGACCGGGACAAGGGCAGAAGCTTTCTTT. Translation: CASSETGTRAEAFF.

V is TRBV18 and J is TRBJ1-5, with D possibly matching TRBD1 (5 bases). Germline V gene lookup returns CDR1 KGHSH and CDR2 LQKENI. CDR3 length: 15 residues. Trimming pared 8 bases from V and 3 bases from J, leaving 17 bases between. In DNA, the CDR3 is TGTGCCAGCCCACGATCCAGGGCTGACAATCAGCCCCAGCATTTT. Amino acids: CASPRSRADNQPQHF.

As to this clone: Other DNA sequences in the same sample also yield this CDR3. The chain combines TRBV5-1 with TRBJ2-1; 8 positions agree with TRBD1. The V gene end was trimmed by 0 bases and the J gene end by 7 bases; junction bases not matched to a gene: 0. Germline V gene sequence: CDR1 SGHRS, CDR2 YFSETQ. This CDR3 has 13 amino acids. The DNA for the CDR3 is TGCGCCAGCAGCTTGGACAGGGGGAATGAGCAGTTCTTC. Its protein product is CASSLDRGNEQFF.

The CDR3 spells CASSFVTGWEQFF. CDR3 nucleotides: TGTGCCAGCAGCTTCGTAACAGGGTGGGAGCAGTTCTTC. The chain employs TRBV5-6 and TRBJ2-1; D perhaps matches TRBD1 (6 bases). Germline V gene lookup returns CDR1 SGHDT and CDR2 YYEEEE. V was clipped by 2 bases and J by 10 bases, with 13 bases between them. CDR3 size: 13 residues.

Details on this clone: Its ends do not fully match the called genes, so a read error is possible. The chain uses TRBV7-9 and TRBJ2-6; 7 bases are a match to TRBD1. The germline V gene encodes CDR1 SEHNR and CDR2 FQNEAQ (reference sequence). This CDR3 spans 18 amino acids. CDR3 amino acids: CASSFIDRVLTGANGLTF. CDR3 sequence (DNA): TGTGCCAGCAGCTTCATCGACAGGGTTTTAACTGGGGCCAACGGCCTGACTTTC.

The V call is TRBV5-1, the J call TRBJ2-1, with a weak D call TRBD2 (5 bases). V lost 2 bases and J 9 bases, leaving 12 bases between the germline ends. The CDR3 contains 13 residues. The germline V gene encodes CDR1 SGHRS and CDR2 YFSETQ. CDR3 sequence reads: CASSLTSHSEQFF. CDR3 sequence (DNA): TGCGCCAGCAGCTTAACTAGTCACAGTGAGCAGTTCTTC. Filled out from reference TRBV5-1 and TRBJ2-1, the complete variable domain reads KAGVTQTPRYLIKTRGQQVTLSCSPISGHRSVSWYQQTPGQGLQFLFEYFSETQRNKGNFPGRFSGRQFSNSRSEMNVSTLELGDSALYLCASSLTSHSEQFFGPGTRLTVL.

The V call is TRBV5-5, the J call TRBJ2-1; maybe TRBD2 (5 bases). Trimming removed 0 bases at V and 0 bases at J, with 10 bases between. The CDR3 is 16 amino acids. Germline V gene lookup returns CDR1 SGHKS and CDR2 YYEKEE (reference sequence). CDR3 loop: CASSLGGKPSYNEQFF. The DNA for the CDR3 is TGTGCCAGCAGCTTGGGAGGGAAACCCTCCTACAATGAGCAGTTCTTC.